These 19 T cell receptor beta chains were sequenced from one sample in a study of neurological immune-mediated disorders. TCRdb redid the calling of the 5' RACE reads with MiXCR, one entry per CDR3 protein. The sample carries 55,000 to 70,000 distinct CDR3 sequences, around a tenth recorded once. Time point specified: longitudinal time-point 1 (baseline). Sample: PBMCs. All receptors come from a male donor with HTLV-1-associated myelopathy (HAM/TSP).

This clonotype was counted many times. The V call is TRBV3-1, the J call TRBJ2-5; TRBD2 matches 7 bases. Germline V gene data show CDR1 as LGHDT and CDR2 as YNNKEL (reference sequence). V lost 4 bases and J lost 3; bases outside the gene matches: 2. The CDR3 consists of 13 residues. The CDR3 region has the DNA TGTGCCAGCAGCCTAAGCGGGGAAGAGACCCAGTACTTC. Translating gives CASSLSGEETQYF.

In this sample, this clonotype turned up many times. This chain connects TRBV20-1 to TRBJ2-2; D is perhaps TRBD1 (5 bases). Germline lookup yields CDR1 DFQATT and CDR2 SNEGSKA (reference sequence). The V gene lost 6 bases and the J gene lost 6 bases, with 20 bases spanning the gap. The CDR3 is made up of 15 amino acids. The DNA of the CDR3 is TGCAGTGCCAGTAAAAGCCGGACATGGTCCGGGGAGCTGTTTTTT. Protein product: CSASKSRTWSGELFF.

At least ten counts were recorded for this clonotype. This chain links TRBV5-1 with TRBJ1-1; 8 bases are a match to TRBD1. The CDR3 runs to 15 residues. V gave up 0 bases and J gave up 7 bases; unmatched junction bases: 8. The germline CDR1 and CDR2 sequences are SGHRS and YFSETQ. The CDR3 loop reads CASSLESDRVDEAFF. The CDR3 DNA is TGCGCCAGCAGCTTGGAGTCGGACAGGGTCGATGAAGCTTTCTTT.

This clonotype was detected many times. The chain employs TRBV28 and TRBJ2-5; D is undetermined. This CDR3 region has 12 residues. In germline, CDR1 is MDHEN, CDR2 SYDVKM. The germline V and J ends were trimmed by 4 bases and 4 bases, with 7 bases remaining between them. The CDR3 DNA is TGTGCCAGCAGTTCTACAAGAGAGACCCAGTACTTC. Translated, it gives CASSSTRETQYF.

The chain couples TRBV7-8 to TRBJ2-7; perhaps TRBD2 as D (7 bases). V dropped 5 bases and J dropped 3 bases, with 17 bases sitting between them. CDR3 length equals 15 residues. Germline V gene sequence: CDR1 SGHVS, CDR2 FQNEAQ. For the CDR3, the DNA is TGTGCCAGCAGCGTGGGGGGGGCGGGCGGCTACGAGCAGTACTTC. Its protein is CASSVGGAGGYEQYF.

In its sample, this clonotype was seen a few times. A much bigger clone sits one base away, suggesting this may be a read error. The chain uses TRBV3-1 and TRBJ2-4, with D unresolved. Trimming removed 1 base at V and 2 bases at J, with 6 bases between. The germline V gene has CDR1 LGHDT and CDR2 YNNKEL (reference sequence). The CDR3 has 14 residues. The CDR3 DNA sequence: TGTGCCAGCAGCCAAGTGGCGCCCAAAAACATTCAGTACTTC. It yields the protein CASSQVAPKNIQYF. The whole variable domain, filled in from reference TRBV3-1 and TRBJ2-4, reads DTAVSQTPKYLVTQMGNDKSIKCEQNLGHDTMYWYKQDSKKFLKIMFSYNNKELIINETVPNRFSPKSPDKAHLNLHINSLELGDSAVYFCASSQVAPKNIQYFGAGTRLSVL.

This clonotype was seen repeatedly, ten times or more. The gene calls are TRBV29-1 and TRBJ2-7, with D perhaps being TRBD1 or TRBD2 (7 bases each). CDR1 and CDR2 (germline): SQVTM, ANQGSEA. This CDR3 has 17 residues. Trimming cost V 7 bases and J 2 bases, with 27 bases left between them. CDR3 region: CSAEGPDQGGGPYEQYF. The CDR3 bases are TGCAGCGCTGAGGGACCAGATCAGGGGGGGGGCCCCTACGAGCAGTACTTC.

This clonotype came up many times. V and J are TRBV7-9 and TRBJ1-4; D remains ambiguous. The V end was cut by 2 bases, the J end by 12 bases, with 1 base between. Germline V gene data show CDR1 as SEHNR and CDR2 as FQNEAQ (reference sequence). This CDR3 contains 9 residues. The CDR3 sequence is CASSLQLFF. The CDR3 DNA follows: TGTGCCAGCAGCTTACAACTGTTTTTT.

This clonotype was picked up many times. The chain uses TRBV5-1 and TRBJ2-2, with a weak D call TRBD1 (6 bases). Germline assignment: CDR1 SGHRS and CDR2 YFSETQ. The CDR3 loop spans 13 amino acids. V lost 1 base to trimming and J lost 7 bases, with 8 bases between them. The DNA of the CDR3 is TGCGCCAGCAGCTTGACAGGGAACGGGGAGCTGTTTTTT. Amino acids: CASSLTGNGELFF.

This clonotype was observed at least ten times. The V gene is TRBV27, the J gene TRBJ2-1; no definite D call. Trimming cost V 6 bases and J 4 bases, with 4 bases left between them. Germline V CDR1 and CDR2: MNHEY, SMNVEV (reference sequence). CDR3 length: 11 residues. The CDR3 region is CASRDYNEQFF. CDR3 sequence (DNA): TGTGCCAGCAGGGATTACAATGAGCAGTTCTTC.

This clonotype occurred many times. The chain couples TRBV20-1 to TRBJ2-5; 8 nucleotides line up with TRBD1. The V gene end was trimmed by 6 bases and the J gene end by 4 bases; junction bases not matched to a gene: 10. The CDR3 length is 14 residues. Germline assignment: CDR1 DFQATT and CDR2 SNEGSKA (reference sequence). DNA for the CDR3: TGCAGTGCCCCCGCCGAGACAGGGGTAGAGACCCAGTACTTC. Amino acids: CSAPAETGVETQYF.

Many counts were recorded for this clonotype. The chain carries TRBV5-1 and TRBJ1-1; 7 nucleotides align to TRBD1. V shed 4 bases, J shed 5 bases, and the junction held 11 bases outside the gene matches. CDR1 and CDR2 from the germline V gene are SGHRS and YFSETQ. There are 15 residues in the CDR3. CDR3: CASSQPERGLTEAFF. The CDR3 DNA sequence: TGCGCCAGCAGCCAACCCGAGAGGGGGCTAACTGAAGCTTTCTTT.

This clonotype turned up a few times. The CDR3 region is CAISADQGPKNTEAFF. For the CDR3, the DNA is TGTGCCATCAGTGCCGACCAGGGGCCCAAGAACACTGAAGCTTTCTTT. V is TRBV10-3 and J is TRBJ1-1; D perhaps matches TRBD1 (6 bases). V gave up 4 bases and J gave up 1 base, with 16 bases separating them. The CDR3 covers 16 residues. Germline CDR1 reads ENHRY; CDR2 reads SYGVKD.

In this sample, this clonotype turned up once. The CDR3 loop is CASSNSLNTEAFF. In DNA form, the CDR3 reads TGTGCCAGTAGTAACAGCCTGAACACTGAAGCTTTCTTT. This chain joins TRBV19 and TRBJ1-1; no definite D call. The CDR3 runs to 13 residues. V was shortened by 4 bases and J by 0 bases, with 6 bases between the two germline ends. Germline V gives CDR1 LNHDA, CDR2 SQIVND (reference sequence).

Details on this clonotype: This may arise from a read error, as a much more abundant clone is one base away. The chain combines TRBV3-1 with TRBJ2-1, with 7 bases fitting TRBD2. The CDR3 consists of 16 residues. Looked up from germline, CDR1 is LGHDT and CDR2 is YNNKEL (reference sequence). CDR3 sequence (DNA): TGTGCCACCAGCCAAGGTCGGGGGGAGCATTACAATGAGCAGTTCTTC. The encoded protein is CATSQGRGEHYNEQFF.

With regard to this clonotype: A much larger clone lies a single base off, so this may be a read error. This rearrangement joins TRBV28 to TRBJ1-3; D is undetermined. CDR3 length equals 15 residues. The germline gives CDR1 MDHEN, CDR2 SYDVKM. Trimming removed 5 bases from V and 0 bases from J, with 11 bases in between. CDR3 in DNA: TGTGCCAGCAGTGGGTCAACCGACTCTGGAAACACCATATATTTT. Translated, it gives CASSGSTDSGNTIYF.

This clonotype was picked up many times. This rearrangement joins TRBV29-1 to TRBJ2-7; 9 bases map to TRBD1. Germline V gene data show CDR1 as SQVTM and CDR2 as ANQGSEA. This CDR3 has 12 residues. Trimming took 6 bases from V and 5 from J; bases not matched to a gene: 5. This CDR3 reads CSVGTGIHEQYF. The CDR3 region has the DNA TGCAGCGTGGGGACAGGGATCCACGAGCAGTACTTC.

Note on this clonotype: A much larger clonotype is one base distant, so this may be a read error. The chain recombines TRBV20-1 with TRBJ2-5; 7 bases align to TRBD1. The CDR3 covers 15 residues. Germline V gene lookup returns CDR1 DFQATT and CDR2 SNEGSKA (reference sequence). Here the CDR3 reads CSARDQTGPQETRYF. The CDR3 region has the DNA TGCAGTGCTAGAGATCAGACAGGGCCCCAGGAGACCCGGTACTTC.

This clonotype appeared many times. This sequence joins TRBV5-1 and TRBJ1-1; D is possibly TRBD1 (5 bases). The V and J ends lost 0 bases and 3 bases respectively, with 12 bases between them. The CDR3 has 15 amino acids. Germline V CDR1 and CDR2: SGHRS, YFSETQ. The CDR3 reads CASSLGGRDDTEAFF. In DNA, the CDR3 is TGCGCCAGCAGCTTGGGCGGCAGGGACGACACTGAAGCTTTCTTT.